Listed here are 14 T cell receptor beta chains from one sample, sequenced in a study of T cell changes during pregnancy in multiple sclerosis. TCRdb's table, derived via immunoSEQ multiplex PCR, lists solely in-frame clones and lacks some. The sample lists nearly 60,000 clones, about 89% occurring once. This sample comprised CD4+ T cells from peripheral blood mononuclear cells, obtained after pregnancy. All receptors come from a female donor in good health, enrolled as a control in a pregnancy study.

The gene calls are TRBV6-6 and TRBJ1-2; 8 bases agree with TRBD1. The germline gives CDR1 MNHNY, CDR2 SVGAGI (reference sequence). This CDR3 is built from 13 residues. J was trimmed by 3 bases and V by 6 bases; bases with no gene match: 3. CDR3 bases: TGTGCCAGCAGCGGACAGGGTGACTATGGCTACACCTTC. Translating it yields CASSGQGDYGYTF.

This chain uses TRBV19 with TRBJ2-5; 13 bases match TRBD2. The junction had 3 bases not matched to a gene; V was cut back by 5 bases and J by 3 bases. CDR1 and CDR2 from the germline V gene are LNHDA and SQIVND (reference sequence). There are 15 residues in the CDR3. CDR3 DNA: TGTGCCAGTAGTTCGGGACTAGCGGGGAAAGAGACCCAGTACTTC. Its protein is CASSSGLAGKETQYF.

CDR3 nucleotide sequence: TGTGCCAGCAGCGTACGAGCGGGGGGGCCTAACAATGAGCAGTTCTTC. Its protein product is CASSVRAGGPNNEQFF. The V gene is TRBV9, the J gene TRBJ2-1; 10 positions agree with TRBD2. CDR1 is SGDLS, CDR2 YYNGEE, per germline. V shed 1 base, J shed 5 bases, and the junction held 6 bases outside the gene matches. The CDR3 extends over 16 amino acids.

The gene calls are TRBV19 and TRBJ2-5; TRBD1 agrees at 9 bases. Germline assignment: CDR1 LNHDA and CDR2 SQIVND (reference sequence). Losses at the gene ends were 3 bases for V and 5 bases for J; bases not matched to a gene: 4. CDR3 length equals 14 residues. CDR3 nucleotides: TGTGCCAGTAGTATGGGACAGGGTTGGGAGACCCAGTACTTC. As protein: CASSMGQGWETQYF.

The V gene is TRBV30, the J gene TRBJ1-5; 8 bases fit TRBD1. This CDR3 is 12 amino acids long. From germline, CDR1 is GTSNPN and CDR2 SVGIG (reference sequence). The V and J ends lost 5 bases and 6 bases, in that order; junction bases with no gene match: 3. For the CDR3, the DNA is TGTGCCTGGGCCAGGGGGCCTCAGCCCCAGCATTTT. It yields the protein CAWARGPQPQHF.

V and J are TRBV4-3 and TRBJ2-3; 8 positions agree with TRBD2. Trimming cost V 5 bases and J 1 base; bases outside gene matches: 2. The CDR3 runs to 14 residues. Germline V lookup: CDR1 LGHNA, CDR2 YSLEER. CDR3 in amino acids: CASSNSGGTDTQYF. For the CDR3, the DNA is TGCGCCAGCAGCAATAGCGGGGGCACAGATACGCAGTATTTT.

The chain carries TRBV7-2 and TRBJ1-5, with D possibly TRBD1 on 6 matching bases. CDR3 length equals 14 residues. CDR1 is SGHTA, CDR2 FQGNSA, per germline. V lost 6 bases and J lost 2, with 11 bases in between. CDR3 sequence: CASRTGWGNQPQHF. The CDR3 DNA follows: TGTGCCAGCAGGACAGGATGGGGCAATCAGCCCCAGCATTTT.

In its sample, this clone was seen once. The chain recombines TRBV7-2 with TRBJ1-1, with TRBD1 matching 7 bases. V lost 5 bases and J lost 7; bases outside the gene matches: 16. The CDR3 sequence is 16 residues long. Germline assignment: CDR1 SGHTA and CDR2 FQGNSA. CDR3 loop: CASSGRTDRARGEAFF. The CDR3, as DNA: TGTGCCAGCAGCGGACGAACCGACAGGGCTCGTGGTGAAGCTTTCTTT.

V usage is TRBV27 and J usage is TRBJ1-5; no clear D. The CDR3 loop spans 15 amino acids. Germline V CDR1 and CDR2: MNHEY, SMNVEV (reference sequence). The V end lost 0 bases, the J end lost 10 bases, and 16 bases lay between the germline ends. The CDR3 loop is CASSLSPLSGLPQHF. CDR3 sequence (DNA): TGTGCCAGCAGTTTATCGCCCTTATCGGGTTTACCCCAGCATTTT.

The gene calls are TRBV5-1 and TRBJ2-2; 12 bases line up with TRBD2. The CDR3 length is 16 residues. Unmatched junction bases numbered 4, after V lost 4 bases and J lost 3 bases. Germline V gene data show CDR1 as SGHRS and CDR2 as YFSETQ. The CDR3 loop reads CASSGWTSGDTGELFF. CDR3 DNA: TGCGCCAGCAGCGGATGGACTAGCGGGGACACCGGGGAGCTGTTTTTT.

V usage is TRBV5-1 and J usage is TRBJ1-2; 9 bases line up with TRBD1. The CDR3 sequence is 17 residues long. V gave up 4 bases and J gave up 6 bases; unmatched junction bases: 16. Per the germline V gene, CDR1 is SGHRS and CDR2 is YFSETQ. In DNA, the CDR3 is TGCGCCAGCAGCCCTAGGACAGGGGAGATACCATGGAATGGCTACACCTTC. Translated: CASSPRTGEIPWNGYTF.

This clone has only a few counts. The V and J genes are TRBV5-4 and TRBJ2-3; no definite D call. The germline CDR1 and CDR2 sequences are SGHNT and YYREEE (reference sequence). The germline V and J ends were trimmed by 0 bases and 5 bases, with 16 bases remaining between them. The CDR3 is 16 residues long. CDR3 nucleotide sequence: TGTGCCAGCAGCTTGGCCCAGGCCGCCCAGCTAGATACGCAGTATTTT. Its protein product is CASSLAQAAQLDTQYF.

CDR3 loop: CAAVRGGTDTQYF. In DNA form, the CDR3 reads TGTGCCGCGGTGCGGGGGGGGACAGATACGCAGTATTTT. The chain couples TRBV30 to TRBJ2-3; 9 bases are a match to TRBD2. CDR3 size: 13 residues. Germline V gene sequence: CDR1 GTSNPN, CDR2 SVGIG (reference sequence). Trimming took 8 bases from V and 3 from J; bases not matched to a gene: 6.

The CDR3 region is CASSAGDTIYF. The CDR3 bases are TGTGCCAGCAGCGCGGGCGACACCATATATTTT. The rearrangement joins TRBV7-9 to TRBJ1-3, with D uncertain. The CDR3 has 11 amino acids. The germline gives CDR1 SEHNR, CDR2 FQNEAQ (reference sequence). V was cut by 5 bases and J by 8 bases, with 7 bases left in between. Based on the CDR3 plus reference TRBV7-9 and TRBJ1-3, the full variable domain is DTGVSQNPRHKITKRGQNVTFRCDPISEHNRLYWYRQTLGQGPEFLTYFQNEAQLEKSRLLSDRFSAERPKGSFSTLEIQRTEQGDSAMYLCASSAGDTIYFGEGSWLTVV.